The source of this T cell receptor (beta chain) is a study of cytomegalovirus exposure and HLA in healthy donors. The CDR3 runs 15 residues. Germline CDR1 and CDR2: MNHEY and SVGAGI. With 9 bases clipped from V and 0 bases from J, the junction kept 7 bases outside the gene matches. To note about this clone: Its antigen is currently unknown.

With 60 Vbeta and 13 Jbeta primers, the PCR was carried out. Clones were sequenced by immunoSEQ multiplex PCR, and TCRdb holds only the in-frame ones, with some missing. The table has around 150,000 clones, 80% to 90% seen once. Notes on the study in general: Published work reported that the classifier diagnosed cytomegalovirus status with high specificity and sensitivity. One variant, a missense change in DCLRE1C, was linked in a later analysis to TCR beta V- and J-gene trimming.

The chain uses TRBV6-5 and TRBJ2-1, with TRBD2 matching over 8 bases. The sequencing sample was made of PBMCs. The sequence was obtained from a man aged 18 to 29 in good health and CMV-seronegative. CDR3 sequence reads: CASSPGLASYNEQFF. CDR3 DNA: TGTGCCAGTAGCCCAGGACTAGCCTCCTACAATGAGCAGTTCTTC.